This is a list of T cell receptor beta chains from one sample in a study of blood T cell repertoires in COVID-19. Generated by immunoSEQ multiplex PCR, the TCRdb table keeps only in-frame clones and is missing some. The table lists fewer than 250,000 clones, about four fifths of them singletons, with roughly 7.6% in the top ten. The material sequenced was peripheral blood. The receptors stem from a woman aged 50 to 60 with active or convalescent COVID-19. CDR3s include the opening cysteine and the closing phenylalanine or tryptophan. Each record gives: J gene, V gene, D gene, clone size, CDR3 protein, CDR3 DNA. The D gene is left open where the match is weak. A row's size may be missing; if present it is once, few, many or a size class.

J gene: TRBJ1-6
V gene: TRBV7-9
D gene: TRBD1
clone size: -
CDR3 protein: CASSRGTGDSPLHF
CDR3 DNA: TGTGCCAGCAGCCGTGGGACAGGGGACTCACCCCTCCACTTT

J gene: TRBJ1-2
V gene: TRBV11-2
D gene: TRBD1
clone size: -
CDR3 protein: CASSPRTGLGYTF
CDR3 DNA: TGTGCCAGCAGCCCTCGGACAGGCCTGGGCTACACCTTC

J gene: TRBJ1-4
V gene: TRBV5-1
D gene: TRBD1
clone size: -
CDR3 protein: CASSLDGPGGEKLFF
CDR3 DNA: TGCGCCAGCAGCTTGGATGGGCCAGGGGGGGAAAAACTGTTTTTT

J gene: TRBJ2-3
V gene: TRBV6-1
D gene: TRBD2
clone size: -
CDR3 protein: CASSEGTSGGAKGYF
CDR3 DNA: TGTGCCAGCAGTGAAGGGACTAGCGGGGGGGCCAAGGGGTATTTT

J gene: TRBJ2-1
V gene: TRBV20-1
D gene: TRBD2
clone size: -
CDR3 protein: CSASSLAGGRQFF
CDR3 DNA: TGCAGTGCTAGTTCCTTAGCGGGGGGACGGCAGTTCTTC

J gene: TRBJ1-1
V gene: TRBV7-9
D gene: -
clone size: -
CDR3 protein: CASSLSSVNTEAFF
CDR3 DNA: TGTGCCAGCAGCTTATCTTCAGTGAACACTGAAGCTTTCTTT

J gene: TRBJ1-1
V gene: TRBV9
D gene: -
clone size: -
CDR3 protein: CASSVGRKRTEAFF
CDR3 DNA: TGTGCCAGCAGCGTAGGCCGGAAGAGGACTGAAGCTTTCTTT

J gene: TRBJ2-5
V gene: TRBV5-4
D gene: -
clone size: -
CDR3 protein: CASRQGGPGETQYF
CDR3 DNA: TGTGCCAGCAGGCAGGGCGGCCCAGGGGAGACCCAGTACTTC

J gene: TRBJ2-1
V gene: TRBV5-1
D gene: TRBD1
clone size: once
CDR3 protein: CASSPGDRGREQFF
CDR3 DNA: TGCGCCAGCAGCCCCGGTGACAGGGGGCGTGAGCAGTTCTTC

J gene: TRBJ1-1
V gene: TRBV30
D gene: -
clone size: -
CDR3 protein: CAWSVNSLNTEAFF
CDR3 DNA: TGTGCCTGGAGTGTTAACAGTTTGAACACTGAAGCTTTCTTT

J gene: TRBJ1-6
V gene: TRBV7-9
D gene: TRBD1
clone size: -
CDR3 protein: CASSSTGGVGTSPLHF
CDR3 DNA: TGTGCCAGCAGCTCCACAGGGGGCGTTGGCACCTCACCCCTCCACTTT

J gene: TRBJ2-2
V gene: TRBV11-2
D gene: -
clone size: -
CDR3 protein: CASSFRTGELFF
CDR3 DNA: TGTGCCAGCAGCTTCAGAACCGGGGAGCTGTTTTTT

J gene: TRBJ2-7
V gene: TRBV10-3
D gene: TRBD2
clone size: -
CDR3 protein: CAISEPSGNTYEQYF
CDR3 DNA: TGTGCCATCAGTGAGCCTAGCGGGAACACCTACGAGCAGTACTTC

J gene: TRBJ2-1
V gene: TRBV3-1/TRBV3-2
D gene: -
clone size: few
CDR3 protein: CASSFASGVAEQFF
CDR3 DNA: TGTGCCAGCAGCTTTGCATCAGGGGTAGCTGAGCAGTTCTTC

J gene: TRBJ1-3
V gene: TRBV30
D gene: -
clone size: -
CDR3 protein: CAWSVSGRRGNTIYF
CDR3 DNA: TGTGCCTGGAGTGTTTCAGGTAGAAGAGGAAACACCATATATTTT

J gene: TRBJ2-3
V gene: TRBV24-1
D gene: -
clone size: -
CDR3 protein: CATSDFSGTSTDTQYF
CDR3 DNA: TGTGCCACCAGTGATTTTTCCGGGACTAGCACAGATACGCAGTATTTT

J gene: TRBJ2-3
V gene: TRBV3-1/TRBV3-2
D gene: TRBD2
clone size: -
CDR3 protein: CASSQRGSSDTQYF
CDR3 DNA: TGTGCCAGCAGCCAGCGGGGGTCCTCGGATACGCAGTATTTT

J gene: TRBJ1-2
V gene: TRBV5-1
D gene: TRBD1
clone size: few
CDR3 protein: CASSQVTGGADGYTF
CDR3 DNA: TGCGCCAGCAGCCAAGTCACAGGGGGCGCGGATGGCTACACCTTC

J gene: TRBJ1-1
V gene: TRBV29-1
D gene: -
clone size: -
CDR3 protein: CSVEERVNTEAFF
CDR3 DNA: TGCAGCGTTGAAGAACGGGTTAACACTGAAGCTTTCTTT

J gene: TRBJ1-2
V gene: TRBV29-1
D gene: TRBD1
clone size: -
CDR3 protein: CSVSPGTGRRGYTF
CDR3 DNA: TGCAGCGTGAGCCCCGGGACAGGGCGCCGTGGCTACACCTTC

J gene: TRBJ1-5
V gene: TRBV27
D gene: -
clone size: -
CDR3 protein: CASSPSRNQPQHF
CDR3 DNA: TGTGCCAGCAGTCCCTCCCGTAATCAGCCCCAGCATTTT

J gene: TRBJ1-2
V gene: TRBV12-3/TRBV12-4
D gene: -
clone size: -
CDR3 protein: CASSQGNNGYTF
CDR3 DNA: TGTGCCAGCAGCCAGGGGAACAATGGCTACACCTTC

J gene: TRBJ1-2
V gene: TRBV12-5
D gene: -
clone size: -
CDR3 protein: CASGLQGGYTF
CDR3 DNA: TGTGCTAGTGGCTTACAGGGTGGCTACACCTTC

J gene: TRBJ2-1
V gene: TRBV28
D gene: TRBD2
clone size: -
CDR3 protein: CASRGGGATNEQFF
CDR3 DNA: TGTGCCAGCAGAGGCGGGGGGGCCACGAATGAGCAGTTCTTC

J gene: TRBJ1-4
V gene: TRBV5-5
D gene: -
clone size: -
CDR3 protein: CASSLGGRGIELFF
CDR3 DNA: TGTGCCAGCAGCTTGGGAGGAAGGGGAATAGAACTGTTTTTT

J gene: TRBJ2-3
V gene: TRBV10-1
D gene: TRBD2
clone size: -
CDR3 protein: CASSDQLAGSTDTQYF
CDR3 DNA: TGCGCCAGCAGTGACCAACTAGCGGGGTCCACAGATACGCAGTATTTT

J gene: TRBJ1-2
V gene: TRBV7-9
D gene: TRBD1
clone size: -
CDR3 protein: CASTLEGQGLHEGYTF
CDR3 DNA: TGTGCCAGCACGCTCGAGGGACAGGGTCTACATGAAGGCTACACCTTC

J gene: TRBJ2-3
V gene: TRBV5-6
D gene: -
clone size: -
CDR3 protein: CASSTRTTGADTQYF
CDR3 DNA: TGTGCCAGCTCTACCCGGACTACCGGGGCCGATACGCAGTATTTT

J gene: TRBJ1-2
V gene: TRBV7-3
D gene: -
clone size: few
CDR3 protein: CASSLERGGVGGYTF
CDR3 DNA: TGTGCCAGCTCCCTTGAGAGGGGAGGGGTGGGTGGCTACACCTTC

J gene: TRBJ1-6
V gene: TRBV4-1
D gene: TRBD1
clone size: -
CDR3 protein: CASSQAAPGQNSPLHF
CDR3 DNA: TGCGCCAGCAGCCAAGCTGCACCGGGACAGAATTCACCCCTCCACTTT

J gene: TRBJ2-2
V gene: TRBV2
D gene: TRBD1
clone size: -
CDR3 protein: CASRDRAGELFF
CDR3 DNA: TGTGCCAGCAGAGACAGGGCCGGGGAGCTGTTTTTT

J gene: TRBJ2-5
V gene: TRBV2
D gene: TRBD1
clone size: -
CDR3 protein: CASSEGVRGQGGETQYF
CDR3 DNA: TGTGCCAGCAGTGAAGGGGTTAGGGGACAGGGGGGAGAGACCCAGTACTTC

J gene: TRBJ2-2
V gene: TRBV6-1
D gene: -
clone size: -
CDR3 protein: CASSVTGRGNTGELFF
CDR3 DNA: TGTGCCAGCAGTGTGACTGGCAGGGGAAACACCGGGGAGCTGTTTTTT

J gene: TRBJ1-2
V gene: TRBV6-1
D gene: -
clone size: -
CDR3 protein: CASSSTGDGGYTF
CDR3 DNA: TGTGCCAGCAGCTCGACGGGGGATGGTGGCTACACCTTC

J gene: TRBJ1-6
V gene: TRBV28
D gene: -
clone size: -
CDR3 protein: CASSPTRFFYNSPLHF
CDR3 DNA: TGTGCCAGCAGCCCTACCCGATTCTTCTATAATTCACCCCTCCACTTT

J gene: TRBJ2-7
V gene: TRBV21-1
D gene: -
clone size: -
CDR3 protein: CASSKKPKGTGVSYEQYF
CDR3 DNA: TGTGCCAGCAGCAAGAAGCCGAAAGGGACAGGGGTATCCTACGAGCAGTACTTC

J gene: TRBJ1-6
V gene: TRBV5-5
D gene: -
clone size: -
CDR3 protein: CASSGGHWMSSYNSPLHF
CDR3 DNA: TGTGCCAGCAGCGGGGGACACTGGATGAGCTCCTATAATTCACCCCTCCACTTT

J gene: TRBJ2-7
V gene: TRBV28
D gene: -
clone size: -
CDR3 protein: CASNPSGGITYEQYF
CDR3 DNA: TGTGCCAGCAACCCCTCAGGGGGGATAACCTACGAGCAGTACTTC

J gene: TRBJ2-6
V gene: TRBV28
D gene: TRBD1
clone size: -
CDR3 protein: CASSRQGYSGANVLTF
CDR3 DNA: TGTGCCAGCAGCCGACAGGGTTACTCTGGGGCCAACGTCCTGACTTTC